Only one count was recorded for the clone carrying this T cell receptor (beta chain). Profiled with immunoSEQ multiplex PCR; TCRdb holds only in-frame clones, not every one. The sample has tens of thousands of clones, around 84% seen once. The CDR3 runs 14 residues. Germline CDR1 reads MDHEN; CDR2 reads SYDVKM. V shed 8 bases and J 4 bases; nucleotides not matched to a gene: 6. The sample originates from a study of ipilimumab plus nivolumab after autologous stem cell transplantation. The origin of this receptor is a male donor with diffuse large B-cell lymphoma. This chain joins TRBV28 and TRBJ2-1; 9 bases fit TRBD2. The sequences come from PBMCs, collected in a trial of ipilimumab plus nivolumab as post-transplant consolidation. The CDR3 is CASDSGGRYNEQFF. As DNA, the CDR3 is TGTGCCAGCGATAGCGGGGGCCGTTACAATGAGCAGTTCTTC.